The 14 T cell receptor beta chains presented below share a single source sample, sequenced in a study of blood T cell repertoires in COVID-19. Repertoires were generated with immunoSEQ multiplex PCR, while TCRdb's copy carries only in-frame clones and drops some. The profile shows about 170,000 clones, about 80% of them singletons. Sequenced: peripheral blood. All receptors derive from a human donor with acute or convalescent COVID-19. The donor label of this sample is uncertain.

The chain is built from TRBV3-1 (or the pseudogene TRBV3-2) and TRBJ2-1; D possibly corresponds to TRBD2 (6 bases). CDR3 length: 17 residues. Between the trimmed V and J ends, which lost 4 bases and 0 bases, there was a span of 16 bases. The germline CDR1 and CDR2 sequences are LGHDT and YNNKEL (reference sequence). This CDR3 reads CASSPKVGGSSYNEQFF. CDR3 DNA sequence: TGTGCCAGCAGCCCCAAAGTTGGGGGGAGCTCCTACAATGAGCAGTTCTTC.

CDR3 sequence reads: CASRTGSSYNSPLHF. CDR3 nucleotide sequence: TGTGCCAGCAGAACAGGGAGCTCCTATAATTCACCCCTCCACTTT. The chain carries TRBV2 and TRBJ1-6; D possibly corresponds to TRBD1 (6 bases). The V gene's germline CDR1 is SNHLY and CDR2 FYNNEI. The CDR3 covers 15 residues. The V end lost 6 bases, the J end lost 0 bases, and 9 bases lay between the germline ends.

This clone has only a few counts. The gene calls are TRBV4-2 and TRBJ2-7; 9 bases are a match to TRBD2. V trimming: 1 base; J trimming: 2 bases; junction bases outside the gene matches: 6. The CDR3 is 16 amino acids. Germline V gene lookup returns CDR1 LGHNA and CDR2 YNFKEQ. DNA for the CDR3: TGTGCCAGCAGCCAAGCCTTTGGACTAGCGCCCTACGAGCAGTACTTC. Protein: CASSQAFGLAPYEQYF.

The chain's CDR3 is CASSGQYRGPVAGELFF. CDR3 coding DNA: TGTGCCAGCAGCGGGCAGTACAGGGGGCCAGTCGCCGGGGAGCTGTTTTTT. This chain uses TRBV9 with TRBJ2-2; 9 bases map to TRBD1. The CDR3 totals 17 residues. The germline gives CDR1 SGDLS, CDR2 YYNGEE. Losses at the gene ends were 3 bases for V and 6 bases for J; bases not matched to a gene: 12.

This clone was recorded a few times. The chain uses TRBV3-1 (or the pseudogene TRBV3-2) and TRBJ2-3, with 11 nucleotides matching TRBD2. Germline trimming cut 3 bases from V and 4 bases from J; bases unmatched to any gene: 3. The CDR3 has 15 residues. The germline CDR1 and CDR2 sequences are LGHDT and YNNKEL (reference sequence). Written as DNA, the CDR3 is TGTGCCAGCAGCCAGACTAGCGGGGTTCCAGATACGCAGTATTTT. It yields the protein CASSQTSGVPDTQYF.

Turning to this clone: At one of its ends the junction is not consistent with the germline gene, which may arise from a read error. The chain uses TRBV7-7 and TRBJ2-5, with D unresolved. Per the germline V gene, CDR1 is SSHAT and CDR2 is FNYEAQ (reference sequence). There are 11 residues in the CDR3. The CDR3 DNA sequence: TGTGCTAGCATCCTTCAAGAGACCCAGTACTTC. It codes for CASILQETQYF.

The chain couples TRBV18 to TRBJ1-1; 7 nucleotides agree with TRBD1. Losses at the gene ends were 2 bases for V and 4 bases for J; bases not matched to a gene: 1. The CDR3 is made up of 13 amino acids. Per the germline V gene, CDR1 is KGHSH and CDR2 is LQKENI. Here the CDR3 reads CASSPTGATEAFF. Here the CDR3 DNA reads TGTGCCAGCTCACCAACAGGGGCCACTGAAGCTTTCTTT.

The chain joins TRBV25-1 to TRBJ2-5, with TRBD2 identical over 14 bases. Germline V gene data show CDR1 as MGHDK and CDR2 as SYGVNS. V lost 3 bases to trimming and J lost 4 bases; unmatched junction nucleotides: 1. This CDR3 region has 15 residues. The CDR3 bases are TGTGCCAGCAGTGAGGGACTAGCGGGGGCAGAGACCCAGTACTTC. Protein: CASSEGLAGAETQYF. The full variable domain, with the rest looked up from reference TRBV25-1 and TRBJ2-5, is EADIYQTPRYLVIGTGKKITLECSQTMGHDKMYWYQQDPGMELHLIHYSYGVNSTEKGDLSSESTVSRIRTEHFPLTLESARPSHTSQYLCASSEGLAGAETQYFGPGTRLLVL.

The rearrangement links TRBV7-2 to TRBJ2-1, with 7 bases matching TRBD2. With V trimmed by 6 bases and J by 4 bases, 6 bases remained unmatched. Germline lookup yields CDR1 SGHTA and CDR2 FQGNSA. The CDR3 consists of 14 residues. The CDR3 loop reads CASSTGTMYNEQFF. Written as DNA, the CDR3 is TGTGCCAGCAGTACCGGGACTATGTACAATGAGCAGTTCTTC.

The gene calls are TRBV5-5 and TRBJ1-1; a weak D match, TRBD1 (5 bases). The CDR3 covers 14 residues. From germline, CDR1 is SGHKS and CDR2 YYEKEE (reference sequence). The ends were cut back, 3 bases at V and 2 bases at J, with 11 bases in the middle. The DNA of the CDR3 is TGTGCCAGCAGCTCCGAGGGACTCAACACTGAAGCTTTCTTT. Translated, it gives CASSSEGLNTEAFF.

The gene calls are TRBV28 and TRBJ1-5; D perhaps matches TRBD1 (5 bases). V was pared by 2 bases and J by 3 bases, with 14 bases between. The CDR3 contains 16 residues. Germline CDR1 MDHEN, CDR2 SYDVKM. CDR3 DNA: TGTGCCAGCAGTTTAATCGGCAGGGAATCCAATCAGCCCCAGCATTTT. It codes for CASSLIGRESNQPQHF.

The chain uses TRBV10-3 and TRBJ2-4, with 9 positions matching TRBD2. Germline V CDR1 and CDR2: ENHRY, SYGVKD. The trim removed 3 bases at V and 9 bases at J, leaving 9 bases unmatched. The CDR3 covers 15 residues. This chain's CDR3 is CAISDSAGGPSIQYF. CDR3 nucleotide sequence: TGTGCCATCAGTGACTCGGCGGGAGGGCCAAGCATTCAGTACTTC.

V usage is TRBV3-1 (or the pseudogene TRBV3-2) and J usage is TRBJ2-2, with D perhaps TRBD2 (5 bases). V lost 8 bases, J lost 1 base, and 14 bases lay in between. Germline loops: CDR1 LGHDT, CDR2 YNNKEL (reference sequence). CDR3 length: 15 amino acids. The chain's CDR3 is CASGRKGKNTGELFF. The CDR3 coding sequence is TGTGCCAGCGGGAGAAAGGGAAAGAACACCGGGGAGCTGTTTTTT.

The J gene is TRBJ1-5, the V gene TRBV28; 7 nucleotides align to TRBD1. With 8 bases clipped from V and 3 bases from J, the junction kept 7 bases outside the gene matches. The germline V gene has CDR1 MDHEN and CDR2 SYDVKM. The CDR3 extends over 14 amino acids. The CDR3 region is CASFQGGSNQPQHF. CDR3 nucleotide sequence: TGTGCCAGCTTCCAGGGGGGTTCCAATCAGCCCCAGCATTTT.